Listed here is a single T cell receptor (beta chain). There are 14 residues in the CDR3. The V gene end was trimmed by 5 bases and the J gene end by 3 bases; junction bases not matched to a gene: 5. Germline V lookup: CDR1 SGHTA, CDR2 FQGNSA. How the authors handled the data: Nucleated cell counts were estimated from reference gene primer amplification. Here immunoSEQ multiplex PCR was the method, and the copy in TCRdb shows in-frame clones only, minus some. The V and J calls and clone size are taken from that table; D and trimming were inferred from the DNA. The sample yields fewer than 200,000 clones, about 83% seen once. The record originates from a study of blood T cell repertoires in COVID-19. Whole-study context: COVID-19 samples, acute and convalescent, were from the United States, Italy and Spain.

The specimen sequenced was peripheral blood. The source of this sequence is a woman aged 70-85 years with COVID-19, enrolled during active disease. The rearrangement uses TRBV7-2 and TRBJ1-1; 8 nucleotides match TRBD1. The CDR3 DNA reads TGTGCCAGCAGCGCCGGACAGGGTTACACTGAAGCTTTCTTT. It encodes CASSAGQGYTEAFF. Full variable domain (outside the CDR3, taken from reference TRBV7-2 and TRBJ1-1): GAGVSQSPSNKVTEKGKDVELRCDPISGHTALYWYRQSLGQGLEFLIYFQGNSAPDKSGLPSDRFSAERTGGSVSTLTIQRTQQEDSAVYLCASSAGQGYTEAFFGQGTRLTVV.